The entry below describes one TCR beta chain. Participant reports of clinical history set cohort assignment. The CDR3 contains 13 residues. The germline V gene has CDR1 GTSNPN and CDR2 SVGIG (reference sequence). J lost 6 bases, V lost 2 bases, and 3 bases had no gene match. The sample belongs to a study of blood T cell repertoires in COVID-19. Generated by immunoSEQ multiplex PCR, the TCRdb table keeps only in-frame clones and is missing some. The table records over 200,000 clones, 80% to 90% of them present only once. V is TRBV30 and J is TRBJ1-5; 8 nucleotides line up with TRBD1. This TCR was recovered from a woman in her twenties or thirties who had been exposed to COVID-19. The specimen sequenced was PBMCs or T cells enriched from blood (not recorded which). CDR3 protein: CAWSPGGPQPQHF. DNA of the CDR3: TGTGCCTGGAGTCCAGGGGGCCCTCAGCCCCAGCATTTT.